This T cell receptor (beta chain) was documented in a study of response to subunit inactivated influenza vaccine. Findings and caveats of the study: It was suggested by the authors that few new T cells are recruited by each seasonal influenza vaccination.

This clonotype was counted a few times. Its antigen remains unknown. Trimming took 5 bases from V and 7 from J; bases not matched to a gene: 11. CDR3 length equals 16 residues. Germline CDR1 and CDR2: DFQATT and SNEGSKA (reference sequence). TCRdb independently ran MiXCR on the RT-PCR reads; one entry per CDR3 protein. The sample yields about 530,000 distinct CDR3 sequences, over 10% seen once. This TCR derives from a man aged 45-60 years who received an inactivated influenza vaccine. The chain uses TRBV20-1 and TRBJ1-4; 12 positions match TRBD1. Material: PBMCs from blood, obtained around seven weeks after vaccination. The CDR3 reads CSASGTGGVRREKLFF. CDR3 nucleotides: TGCAGTGCTTCCGGGACAGGGGGCGTAAGGCGTGAAAAACTGTTTTTT.